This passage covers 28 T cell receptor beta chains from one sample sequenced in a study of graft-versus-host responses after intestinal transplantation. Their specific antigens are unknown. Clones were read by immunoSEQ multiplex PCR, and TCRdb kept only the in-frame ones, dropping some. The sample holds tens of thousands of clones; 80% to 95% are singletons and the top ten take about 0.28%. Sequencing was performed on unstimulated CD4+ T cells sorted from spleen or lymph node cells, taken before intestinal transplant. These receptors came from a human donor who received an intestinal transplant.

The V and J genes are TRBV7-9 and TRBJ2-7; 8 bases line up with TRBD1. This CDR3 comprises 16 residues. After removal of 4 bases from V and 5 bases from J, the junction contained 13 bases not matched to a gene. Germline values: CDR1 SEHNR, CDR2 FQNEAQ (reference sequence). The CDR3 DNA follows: TGTGCCAGCAGCTCCCTGGGGGCACCACAGGGGGACGAGCAGTACTTC. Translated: CASSSLGAPQGDEQYF. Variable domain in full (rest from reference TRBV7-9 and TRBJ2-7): DTGVSQNPRHKITKRGQNVTFRCDPISEHNRLYWYRQTLGQGPEFLTYFQNEAQLEKSRLLSDRFSAERPKGSFSTLEIQRTEQGDSAMYLCASSSLGAPQGDEQYFGPGTRLTVT.

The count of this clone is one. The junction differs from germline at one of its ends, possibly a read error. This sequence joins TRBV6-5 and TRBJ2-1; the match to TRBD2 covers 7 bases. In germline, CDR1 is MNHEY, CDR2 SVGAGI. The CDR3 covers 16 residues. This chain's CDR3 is CVSSYFEGGPGNEQFF. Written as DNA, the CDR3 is TGTGTCAGCAGTTACTTTGAGGGAGGGCCCGGCAATGAGCAGTTCTTC.

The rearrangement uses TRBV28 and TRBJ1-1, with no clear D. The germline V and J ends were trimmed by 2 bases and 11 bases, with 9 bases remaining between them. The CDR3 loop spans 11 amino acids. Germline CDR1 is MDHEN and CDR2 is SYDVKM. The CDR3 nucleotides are TGTGCCAGCAGTTTAAACGGGCGGGCTTTCTTT. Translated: CASSLNGRAFF.

Here the CDR3 reads CASSRPYSNQPQHF. The CDR3 DNA reads as TGTGCCAGCAGCCGGCCCTATAGCAATCAGCCCCAGCATTTT. The chain recombines TRBV7-2 with TRBJ1-5; D is ambiguous. The CDR3 spans 14 residues. Germline V gene lookup returns CDR1 SGHTA and CDR2 FQGNSA. V lost 5 bases and J lost 0, with 8 bases in between.

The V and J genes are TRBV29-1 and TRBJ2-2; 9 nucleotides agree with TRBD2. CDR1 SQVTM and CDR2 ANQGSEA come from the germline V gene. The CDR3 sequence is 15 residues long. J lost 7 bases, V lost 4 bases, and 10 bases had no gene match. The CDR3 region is CSVGWSSGTRGELFF. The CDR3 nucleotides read TGCAGCGTTGGTTGGTCTAGCGGGACGCGCGGGGAGCTGTTTTTT.

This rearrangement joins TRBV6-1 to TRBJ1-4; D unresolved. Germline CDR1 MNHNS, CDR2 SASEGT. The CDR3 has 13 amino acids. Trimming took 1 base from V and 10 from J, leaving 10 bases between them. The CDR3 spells CASSEDLLRKLFF. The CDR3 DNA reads TGTGCCAGCAGTGAAGACCTCCTAAGAAAACTGTTTTTT.

The CDR3 nucleotides are TGTGCCAGCAGCGAATCCGGGACAGGGGGCTTAAGAACTGAAGCTTTCTTT. Its protein product is CASSESGTGGLRTEAFF. The chain combines TRBV21-1 with TRBJ1-1; TRBD1 is taken as the D call from the table, unchecked against the DNA. TRBV21-1 is labeled a pseudogene. CDR3 length equals 17 residues.

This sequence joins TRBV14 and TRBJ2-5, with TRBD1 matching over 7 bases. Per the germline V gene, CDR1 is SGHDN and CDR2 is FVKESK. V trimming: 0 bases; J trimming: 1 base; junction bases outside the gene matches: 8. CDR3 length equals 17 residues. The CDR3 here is CASSQDRGQAAQETQYF. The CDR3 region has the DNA TGTGCCAGCAGCCAAGATAGAGGACAGGCTGCCCAAGAGACCCAGTACTTC.

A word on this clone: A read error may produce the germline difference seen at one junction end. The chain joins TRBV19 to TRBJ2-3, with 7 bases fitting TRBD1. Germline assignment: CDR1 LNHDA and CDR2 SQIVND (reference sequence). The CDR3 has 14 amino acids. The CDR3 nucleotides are TGTGCCAGTAGTTTAGACAGGGTCAGAGATACGCAGTATTTT. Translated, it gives CASSLDRVRDTQYF.

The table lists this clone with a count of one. CDR3 sequence reads: CASSMSSVETQYF. The CDR3 coding sequence is TGTGCCAGTAGTATGAGTAGCGTAGAGACCCAGTACTTC. This chain uses TRBV19 with TRBJ2-5; possible D gene TRBD2, 5 bases. The CDR3 runs 13 residues. In germline, CDR1 is LNHDA, CDR2 SQIVND (reference sequence). V lost 3 bases and J lost 4, with 9 bases in between.

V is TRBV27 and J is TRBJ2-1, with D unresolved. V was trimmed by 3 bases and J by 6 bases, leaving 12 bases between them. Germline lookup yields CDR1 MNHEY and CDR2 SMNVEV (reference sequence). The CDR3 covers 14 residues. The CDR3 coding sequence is TGTGCCAGCAGTTTCGATGACTTCAGCAATGAGCAGTTCTTC. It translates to CASSFDDFSNEQFF.

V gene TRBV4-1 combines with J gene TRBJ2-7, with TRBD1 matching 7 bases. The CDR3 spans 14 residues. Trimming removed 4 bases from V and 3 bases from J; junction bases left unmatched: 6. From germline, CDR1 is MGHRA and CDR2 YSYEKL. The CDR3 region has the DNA TGCGCCAGCAGCCCAGGGGACAGCTTCTACGAGCAGTACTTC. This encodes CASSPGDSFYEQYF.

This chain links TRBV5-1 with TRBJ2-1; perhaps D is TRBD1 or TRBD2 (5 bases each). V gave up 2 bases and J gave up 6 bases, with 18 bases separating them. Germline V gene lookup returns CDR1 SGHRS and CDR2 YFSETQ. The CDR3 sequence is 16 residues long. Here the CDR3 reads CASSFTRGSTGNEQFF. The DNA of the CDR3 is TGCGCCAGCAGCTTTACTAGGGGATCAACAGGCAATGAGCAGTTCTTC.

DNA for the CDR3: TGTGCCAGTAGTTTGAGGAGCGTGCGACAGCCCCAGCATTTT. Residues: CASSLRSVRQPQHF. The chain joins TRBV19 to TRBJ1-5; D is unclear. This CDR3 has 14 amino acids. Trimming stripped 5 bases from V and 7 bases from J, with 15 bases between. The germline V gene has CDR1 LNHDA and CDR2 SQIVND (reference sequence).

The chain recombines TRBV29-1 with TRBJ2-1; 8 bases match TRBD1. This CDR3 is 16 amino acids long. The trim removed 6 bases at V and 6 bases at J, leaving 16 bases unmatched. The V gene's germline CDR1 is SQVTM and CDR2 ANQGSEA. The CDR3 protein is CSVPGQASWTGNEQFF. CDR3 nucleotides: TGCAGCGTCCCGGGACAGGCCTCCTGGACGGGCAATGAGCAGTTCTTC.

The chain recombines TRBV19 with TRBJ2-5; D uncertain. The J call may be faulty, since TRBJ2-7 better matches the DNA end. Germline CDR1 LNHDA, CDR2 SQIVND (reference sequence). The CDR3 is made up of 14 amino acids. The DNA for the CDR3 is TGTGCCAGTAGTATGTGGAAGGCGTCCTACGAGCAGTACTTC. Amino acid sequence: CASSMWKASYEQYF.

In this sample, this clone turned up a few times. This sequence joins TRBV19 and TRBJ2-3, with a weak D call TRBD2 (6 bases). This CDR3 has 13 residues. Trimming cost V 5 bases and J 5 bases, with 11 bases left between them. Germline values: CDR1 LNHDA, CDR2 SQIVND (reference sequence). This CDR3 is CASSVSREDTQYF. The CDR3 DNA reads TGTGCCAGTAGTGTCTCGCGGGAAGATACGCAGTATTTT.

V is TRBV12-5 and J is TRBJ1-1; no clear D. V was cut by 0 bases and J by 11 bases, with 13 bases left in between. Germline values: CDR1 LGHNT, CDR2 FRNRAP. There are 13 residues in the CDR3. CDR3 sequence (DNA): TGTGCTAGTGGTTTGGTATGGGGTTCGCCCGCTTTCTTT. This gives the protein CASGLVWGSPAFF.

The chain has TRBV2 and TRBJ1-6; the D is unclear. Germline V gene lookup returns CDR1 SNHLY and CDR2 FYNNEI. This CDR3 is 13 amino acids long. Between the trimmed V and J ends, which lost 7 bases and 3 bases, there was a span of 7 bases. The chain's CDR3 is CASIPNYNSPLHF. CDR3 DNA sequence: TGTGCCAGCATACCGAACTATAATTCACCCCTCCACTTT.

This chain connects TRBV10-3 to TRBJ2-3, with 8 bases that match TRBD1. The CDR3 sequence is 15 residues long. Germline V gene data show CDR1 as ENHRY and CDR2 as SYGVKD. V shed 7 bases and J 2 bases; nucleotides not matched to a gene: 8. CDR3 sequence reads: CAIMQDRAPTDTQYF. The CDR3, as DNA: TGTGCCATCATGCAGGACAGGGCGCCCACAGATACGCAGTATTTT.

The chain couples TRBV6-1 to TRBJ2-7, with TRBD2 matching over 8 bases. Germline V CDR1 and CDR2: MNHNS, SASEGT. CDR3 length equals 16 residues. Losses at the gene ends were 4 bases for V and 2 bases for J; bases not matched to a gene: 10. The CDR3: CASSAPRGGRAYEQYF. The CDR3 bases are TGTGCCAGCAGTGCTCCCCGGGGGGGCAGGGCCTACGAGCAGTACTTC.

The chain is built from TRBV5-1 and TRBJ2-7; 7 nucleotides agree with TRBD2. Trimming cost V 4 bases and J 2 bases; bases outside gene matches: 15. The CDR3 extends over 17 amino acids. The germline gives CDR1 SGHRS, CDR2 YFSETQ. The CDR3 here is CASSLERVGAGAYEQYF. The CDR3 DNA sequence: TGCGCCAGCAGCCTGGAAAGGGTTGGTGCGGGAGCCTACGAGCAGTACTTC.

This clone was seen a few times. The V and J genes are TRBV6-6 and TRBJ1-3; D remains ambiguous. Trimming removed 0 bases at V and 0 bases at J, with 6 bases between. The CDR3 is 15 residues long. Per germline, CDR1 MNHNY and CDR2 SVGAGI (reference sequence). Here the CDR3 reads CASSYSGYSGNTIYF. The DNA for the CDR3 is TGTGCCAGCAGTTACTCCGGCTACTCTGGAAACACCATATATTTT.

For the CDR3, the DNA is TGTGCCAGCAGCTCTCAGGGGGCTCCGAGGGGCGAGCAGTACTTC. Amino acid sequence: CASSSQGAPRGEQYF. This chain links TRBV11-1 with TRBJ2-7; 8 bases map to TRBD1. V shed 4 bases and J 6 bases; nucleotides not matched to a gene: 11. Germline V CDR1 and CDR2: SGHAT, FQDESV (reference sequence). The CDR3 is 15 amino acids.

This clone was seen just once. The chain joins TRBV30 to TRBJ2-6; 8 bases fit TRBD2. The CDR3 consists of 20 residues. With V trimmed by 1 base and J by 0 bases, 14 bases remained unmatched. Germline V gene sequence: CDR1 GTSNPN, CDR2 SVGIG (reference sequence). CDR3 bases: TGTGCCTGGAGTGCCTTTCCGCCTCCGGGACTAGGCTCTGGGGCCAACGTCCTGACTTTC. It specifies CAWSAFPPPGLGSGANVLTF.

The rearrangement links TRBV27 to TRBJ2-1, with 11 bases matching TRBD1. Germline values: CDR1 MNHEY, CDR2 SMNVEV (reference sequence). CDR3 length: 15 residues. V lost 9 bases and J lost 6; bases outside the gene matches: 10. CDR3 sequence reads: CASRSLGTGGNEQFF. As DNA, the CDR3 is TGTGCCAGTCGCTCCCTGGGGACAGGGGGCAATGAGCAGTTCTTC.

CDR3 bases: TGTGCCAGCATTAGACTAGCGGGAGCCTACGAGCAGTACTTC. Encoded protein: CASIRLAGAYEQYF. J is TRBJ2-7 and V is TRBV2; the match to TRBD2 covers 12 bases. The germline V gene has CDR1 SNHLY and CDR2 FYNNEI. V was pared by 7 bases and J by 2 bases, with 3 bases of the junction left unmatched. The CDR3 contains 14 residues. Variable domain in full (rest from reference TRBV2 and TRBJ2-7): EPEVTQTPSHQVTQMGQEVILRCVPISNHLYFYWYRQILGQKVEFLVSFYNNEISEKSEIFDDQFSVERPDGSNFTLKIRSTKLEDSAMYFCASIRLAGAYEQYFGPGTRLTVT.

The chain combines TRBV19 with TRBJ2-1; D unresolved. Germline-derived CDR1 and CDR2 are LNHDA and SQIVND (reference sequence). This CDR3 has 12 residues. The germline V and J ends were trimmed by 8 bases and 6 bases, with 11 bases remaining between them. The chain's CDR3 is CASGVFGNEQFF. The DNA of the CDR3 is TGTGCCAGTGGGGTTTTTGGCAATGAGCAGTTCTTC.